A selection of T cell receptor beta chains follows, all from one sample in a study of CD8+CD57+ T cells in acquired aplastic anemia. One entry per CDR3 protein, called by TCRdb with MiXCR from the reads. This sample has roughly 220,000 distinct CDR3 sequences, with 65% found just once. The sequenced material came from sorted CD4+, CD8+, or CD8+CD57+ T cells (not recorded which) from PBMCs. The receptors originated from a human donor with aplastic anemia. The CDR3 runs from the conserved cysteine through the conserved F or W. D genes are given only for firm matches. Some rows mark clone size as missing; the rest say once, few, many or name a class of expanded clone.

V gene,clone size,J gene,D gene,CDR3 protein,CDR3 DNA
TRBV5-5,NA,TRBJ1-6,NA,CASSPRGRLAYSPLHF,TGTGCCAGCAGCCCAAGGGGCAGGTTAGCCTATTCACCCCTCCACTTT
TRBV20-1,NA,TRBJ2-3,TRBD2,CSARLETSGDTDTQCF,TGCAGTGCTAGGCTCGAGACTAGCGGGGACACAGATACGCAGTGTTTT
TRBV7-9,NA,TRBJ1-6,NA,CASSLVGPKNSPLHF,TGTGCCAGCAGCTTAGTAGGGCCAAAAAATTCACCCCTCCACTTT
TRBV2,NA,TRBJ2-5,NA,CARGSQGQETQYF,TGTGCCAGAGGATCACAGGGACAAGAGACCCAGTACTTC
TRBV2,NA,TRBJ2-7,NA,CASSDNGPSSEQYF,TGTGCCAGCAGTGATAATGGTCCTAGCTCCGAGCAGTACTTC
TRBV5-1,NA,TRBJ1-1,NA,CASSPTDNTEAFF,TGCGCCAGCAGCCCGACCGATAACACTGAAGCTTTCTTT
TRBV2,NA,TRBJ2-7,TRBD2,CASSFPSGITYEQYF,TGTGCCAGCAGTTTCCCAAGCGGGATCACCTACGAGCAGTACTTC
TRBV15,NA,TRBJ2-7,TRBD1,CATSSSRSGQGTHEQYF,TGTGCCACCAGCAGCTCCAGGTCGGGACAGGGGACTCACGAGCAGTACTTC
TRBV7-2,NA,TRBJ2-7,NA,CASSPANDVGTYEQYF,TGTGCCAGCAGCCCAGCTAATGATGTGGGGACCTACGAGCAGTACTTC
TRBV19,many,TRBJ1-5,NA,CASSNVGSNQPQHF,TGTGCCAGTAGTAATGTCGGATCCAATCAGCCCCAGCATTTT
TRBV15,few,TRBJ2-1,NA,CATSSQYNEQFF,TGTGCCACCAGCAGCCAGTACAATGAGCAGTTCTTC
TRBV15,NA,TRBJ2-1,TRBD1,CATSSFATGVSYNEQFF,TGTGCCACCAGCAGCTTCGCCACAGGGGTCTCCTACAATGAGCAGTTCTTC
TRBV6-1,NA,TRBJ2-7,TRBD1,CASSEKAGGGYEQYF,TGTGCCAGCAGTGAGAAGGCAGGGGGTGGCTACGAGCAGTACTTC
TRBV29-1,NA,TRBJ2-7,NA,CSVEVSSYEQYF,TGCAGCGTTGAGGTCAGCTCCTACGAGCAGTACTTC
TRBV6-6,NA,TRBJ2-3,NA,CASKTTTTDTQYF,TGTGCCAGCAAGACGACCACCACAGATACGCAGTATTTT
TRBV25-1,NA,TRBJ1-1,NA,CASSESTLGGNTEAFF,TGTGCCAGCAGTGAATCGACGCTCGGTGGGAACACTGAAGCTTTCTTT
TRBV9,once,TRBJ1-1,NA,CASSARPPNTEAFF,TGTGCCAGCAGCGCTAGACCACCTAACACTGAAGCTTTCTTT
TRBV7-2,NA,TRBJ1-2,TRBD1,CASSLEGLGGGLYGYTF,TGTGCCAGCAGCTTAGAGGGGTTAGGGGGCGGGCTGTATGGCTACACCTTC
TRBV29-1,NA,TRBJ1-1,TRBD1,CSVAGQGNTEAFF,TGCAGCGTTGCCGGACAGGGGAACACTGAAGCTTTCTTT
TRBV6-5,few,TRBJ2-6,NA,CASSPSWYGANVLTF,TGTGCCAGCAGTCCCTCTTGGTATGGGGCCAACGTCCTGACTTTC
TRBV2,NA,TRBJ2-1,NA,CASRYRSAGEQFF,TGTGCCAGCAGGTACAGGTCTGCCGGTGAGCAGTTCTTC
TRBV7-2,NA,TRBJ2-1,TRBD2,CASSTKPGLAIPNEQFF,TGTGCCAGCAGCACAAAACCGGGACTAGCGATTCCCAATGAGCAGTTCTTC
TRBV20-1,NA,TRBJ2-1,TRBD2,CSARVEAGGYNEQFF,TGCAGTGCTAGGGTTGAAGCGGGGGGGTACAATGAGCAGTTCTTC
TRBV10-3,NA,TRBJ2-7,TRBD1,CAISVTGEEQYF,TGTGCCATCAGTGTGACAGGGGAAGAGCAGTACTTC
TRBV29-1,few,TRBJ1-1,NA,CSAEGRFTEAFF,TGCAGCGCCGAGGGTCGTTTCACTGAAGCTTTCTTT
TRBV7-9,NA,TRBJ1-4,NA,CASSPPGGDVGSNEKLFF,TGTGCCAGCAGCCCACCTGGGGGGGATGTCGGCTCTAATGAAAAACTGTTTTTT
TRBV20-1,NA,TRBJ2-7,TRBD2,CSARGGSRGYEQYF,TGCAGTGCTCGGGGGGGTAGTAGGGGCTACGAGCAGTACTTC
TRBV7-3,NA,TRBJ2-5,TRBD2,CASSAGLAFETQYF,TGTGCCAGCAGCGCGGGACTAGCGTTTGAGACCCAGTACTTC
TRBV7-6,NA,TRBJ2-1,NA,CASSLASSVYNEQFF,TGTGCCAGCAGCTTAGCGTCTAGTGTCTACAATGAGCAGTTCTTC
TRBV2,NA,TRBJ2-5,TRBD2,CASSVRGGVETQYF,TGTGCCAGCAGTGTAAGGGGAGGGGTAGAGACCCAGTACTTC
TRBV15,NA,TRBJ1-5,NA,CATSRYREKGQPQHF,TGTGCCACCAGCAGATACAGGGAAAAAGGTCAGCCCCAGCATTTT
TRBV5-6,NA,TRBJ2-1,NA,CASSLGGITSEQFF,TGTGCCAGCAGCTTGGGCGGGATAACATCTGAGCAGTTCTTC
TRBV12-3/TRBV12-4,many,TRBJ2-1,TRBD2,CASRISAGRVYEQFF,TGTGCCAGCAGAATATCAGCGGGGAGGGTCTATGAGCAGTTCTTC
TRBV19,NA,TRBJ1-1,NA,CASSIGAGLNTEAFF,TGTGCCAGTAGTATAGGGGCAGGCCTGAACACTGAAGCTTTCTTT
TRBV20-1,once,TRBJ1-4,NA,CSASGAGTNEKLFF,TGCAGTGCTAGTGGGGCAGGAACTAATGAAAAACTGTTTTTT
TRBV19,NA,TRBJ2-1,NA,CASSRQGISNEQFF,TGTGCCAGTAGTCGTCAGGGCATCTCCAATGAGCAGTTCTTC
TRBV2,NA,TRBJ2-3,TRBD1,CASRGQDLSSTDTQYF,TGTGCCAGCAGAGGACAGGATCTCTCTAGCACAGATACGCAGTATTTT
TRBV10-3,NA,TRBJ2-7,TRBD2,CASSFGGRVPEQYF,TGTGCCAGCAGTTTTGGCGGGAGAGTCCCCGAGCAGTACTTC
TRBV9,NA,TRBJ1-2,NA,CASSLGRRDGYTF,TGTGCCAGCAGCCTAGGGCGGAGAGATGGCTACACCTTC
TRBV20-1,NA,TRBJ2-1,NA,CSAREQTRFGFEQFF,TGCAGTGCTAGAGAACAAACTAGGTTTGGCTTTGAGCAGTTCTTC
TRBV19,many,TRBJ2-7,TRBD1,CASRPKPGQDTYEQYF,TGTGCCAGTAGACCGAAACCGGGACAGGATACCTACGAGCAGTACTTC
TRBV5-1,NA,TRBJ1-1,NA,CASSFDRMNEAFF,TGCGCCAGCAGCTTTGACAGGATGAATGAAGCTTTCTTT
TRBV7-3,NA,TRBJ2-3,NA,CASISREADTQYF,TGTGCCAGCATCTCACGAGAGGCAGATACGCAGTATTTT
TRBV10-2,many,TRBJ2-2,TRBD2,CASTPTSGGAGELFF,TGCGCCAGCACCCCGACTAGCGGGGGCGCCGGGGAGCTGTTTTTT
TRBV6-6,NA,TRBJ2-7,NA,CASTRLGGGGYEQYF,TGTGCCAGCACCCGATTAGGGGGGGGAGGCTACGAGCAGTACTTC
TRBV9,NA,TRBJ2-7,TRBD2,CASSGRGAGDYEQYF,TGTGCCAGCAGTGGGAGGGGCGCGGGTGACTACGAGCAGTACTTC
TRBV15,NA,TRBJ1-1,TRBD1,CATSRPFGTGGARGTEAFF,TGTGCCACCAGCAGGCCATTTGGGACAGGGGGCGCGAGGGGAACTGAAGCTTTCTTT
TRBV2,NA,TRBJ1-5,NA,CASRTGTGNQPQHF,TGTGCCAGCAGAACTGGGACGGGAAATCAGCCCCAGCATTTT
TRBV5-4,NA,TRBJ2-5,TRBD2,CASSLVLAGVETQYF,TGTGCCAGCAGCTTGGTACTAGCGGGGGTGGAGACCCAGTACTTC
TRBV29-1,NA,TRBJ2-2,NA,CSVEDHAQGYTGELFF,TGCAGCGTTGAAGATCACGCACAAGGCTACACCGGGGAGCTGTTTTTT
TRBV29-1,NA,TRBJ2-1,TRBD2,CSVEGGDEIGNEQFF,TGCAGCGTTGAGGGGGGGGACGAGATAGGCAATGAGCAGTTCTTC
TRBV5-1,NA,TRBJ2-5,NA,CASSSMRGTEETQYF,TGCGCCAGCAGCTCAATGCGGGGGACAGAAGAGACCCAGTACTTC
TRBV2,NA,TRBJ1-5,NA,CASSEALLVNQPQHF,TGTGCCAGCAGTGAAGCGCTGTTGGTCAATCAGCCCCAGCATTTT
TRBV15,few,TRBJ2-1,TRBD2,CATSRDPSGGFYNEQFF,TGTGCCACCAGCAGAGACCCTAGCGGGGGCTTCTACAATGAGCAGTTCTTC
TRBV7-8,NA,TRBJ2-3,TRBD2,CASRPSGRNTDTQYF,TGTGCCAGCAGACCTAGCGGGCGTAACACAGATACGCAGTATTTT
TRBV5-1,NA,TRBJ1-2,TRBD1,CASSFYRGGYTF,TGCGCCAGCAGCTTTTACAGGGGTGGCTACACCTTC
TRBV2,few,TRBJ1-1,TRBD1,CASSGWTGGAMNTEAFF,TGTGCCAGCAGTGGTTGGACAGGGGGCGCGATGAACACTGAAGCTTTCTTT